The source of this T cell receptor (beta chain) is a study of Graves' ophthalmopathy and Graves' hyperthyroidism. Concerning this clonotype itself: Its antigen is not identified.

Broader study findings: Its predictions of ophthalmopathy progression gave the model 55% to 71% sensitivity and 72% to 85% specificity. Among expanded thyroid clonotypes above 0.001 frequency, most also occurred in blood.

Included hyperthyroidism patients were aged 18 to 65 and newly diagnosed (under 2 months' duration). It was on clinical symptoms, serum thyroxine, TRAb, thyroid ultrasound and orbital computed tomography that diagnosis relied. Amplification from RNA transcripts yielded the TCR beta CDR3 regions. After a first-round RT-PCR with HTBI primers, a second-round multiplex PCR was run. TCRdb used MiXCR to reprocess the multiplex PCR reads, holding one entry per CDR3 protein. The table records around 1,200,000 distinct CDR3 sequences, about two fifths of them present only once. CDR3 size: 13 residues. Germline CDR1 reads SQVTM; CDR2 reads ANQGSEA. V was cut by 7 bases and J by 2 bases, with 14 bases left in between.

Sequenced material: peripheral blood or thyroid tissue (not recorded which). The gene calls are TRBV29-1 and TRBJ2-5; TRBD2 might be the D (6 bases). The clonotype was recovered from an adult man with Graves' hyperthyroidism. CDR3 DNA sequence: TGCAGCGCCGGAGTAGGGAGGCAAGAGACCCAGTACTTC. Protein: CSAGVGRQETQYF.